Shown below are 27 T cell receptor beta chains from a single sample sequenced in a study of siplizumab effects on memory and regulatory T cells. Produced via immunoSEQ multiplex PCR; TCRdb's table is partial and in-frame only. The data show about 100,000 clones, around 90% seen once. The sample was CD4+ T cells sorted from blood. The source of these receptors is a human donor in good health.

The chain recombines TRBV10-1 with TRBJ1-2; no reliable D call. Germline-derived CDR1 and CDR2 are WNHNN and SYGVQD (reference sequence). The CDR3 loop spans 14 amino acids. Trimming took off 3 bases at V and 4 bases at J, with 12 bases between the two ends. This CDR3 reads CASSDEVWGYGYTF. Here the CDR3 DNA reads TGCGCCAGCAGTGACGAGGTGTGGGGCTATGGCTACACCTTC.

CDR3 coding DNA: TGTGCCAGCAGCTTGAACAGCTATAATTCACCCCTCCACTTT. It yields the protein CASSLNSYNSPLHF. The genes are TRBV7-3 and TRBJ1-6, with D unresolved. The CDR3 sequence is 14 residues long. V shed 3 bases and J shed 3 bases, with 6 bases lying between them. CDR1 is SGHTA, CDR2 FQGTGA, per germline.

V is TRBV4-1 and J is TRBJ2-1; 8 bases align to TRBD2. The CDR3 has 16 residues. The trim removed 1 base at V and 4 bases at J, leaving 6 bases unmatched. The germline gives CDR1 MGHRA, CDR2 YSYEKL. CDR3 nucleotides: TGCGCCAGCAGCCAAGGGGTTCCGGGGGGGTACAATGAGCAGTTCTTC. Its translation is CASSQGVPGGYNEQFF.

V is TRBV6-1 and J is TRBJ2-3; D may match TRBD1 or TRBD2 (5 bases each). The CDR3 length is 13 residues. Germline assignment: CDR1 MNHNS and CDR2 SASEGT. Trimming stripped 6 bases from V and 3 bases from J, with 10 bases between. As DNA, the CDR3 is TGTGCCAGCAGGGTGTGGGGGACAGATACGCAGTATTTT. It translates to CASRVWGTDTQYF.

The rearrangement uses TRBV19 and TRBJ1-2; D is undetermined. CDR1 is LNHDA, CDR2 SQIVND, per germline (reference sequence). The CDR3 is 16 amino acids. The V end lost 5 bases, the J end lost 3 bases, and 19 bases lay between the germline ends. Here the CDR3 DNA reads TGTGCCAGTAGTTTTTCGGACGGGCTTACTTACTATGGCTACACCTTC. This sequence encodes CASSFSDGLTYYGYTF.

The V gene is TRBV19, the J gene TRBJ2-2, with TRBD2 identical over 8 bases. Germline CDR1 and CDR2: LNHDA and SQIVND (reference sequence). V was clipped by 3 bases and J by 2 bases; unmatched bases: 5. The CDR3 has 16 residues. CDR3 sequence (DNA): TGTGCCAGTAGTATGTCCAGCGGGGGTAACACCGGGGAGCTGTTTTTT. Translated: CASSMSSGGNTGELFF.

The chain joins TRBV5-4 to TRBJ1-1; D is unclear. The CDR3 length is 12 residues. V dropped 2 bases and J dropped 11 bases, with 13 bases sitting between them. Germline CDR1 is SGHNT and CDR2 is YYREEE (reference sequence). CDR3 loop: CASSFPDRPAFF. CDR3 DNA: TGTGCCAGCAGCTTCCCGGACCGGCCCGCTTTCTTT.

The chain couples TRBV7-8 to TRBJ1-3; D gene ambiguous. The CDR3 runs to 14 residues. Germline V lookup: CDR1 SGHVS, CDR2 FQNEAQ. V was pared by 7 bases and J by 0 bases, with 10 bases between. CDR3 protein: CASNDEFSGNTIYF. The CDR3 nucleotides read TGTGCCAGCAATGATGAATTCTCTGGAAACACCATATATTTT.

This clone was recorded only once. This rearrangement joins TRBV9 to TRBJ2-7, with D tentatively TRBD1 (6 bases). V dropped 4 bases and J dropped 3 bases, with 11 bases sitting between them. The CDR3 is made up of 13 amino acids. Germline assignment: CDR1 SGDLS and CDR2 YYNGEE. CDR3 DNA sequence: TGTGCCAGCAGCCCAAGGGGGTACTACGAGCAGTACTTC. Amino acid sequence: CASSPRGYYEQYF.

This rearrangement joins TRBV5-4 to TRBJ2-7; 11 nucleotides line up with TRBD2. Germline CDR1 reads SGHNT; CDR2 reads YYREEE (reference sequence). The junction had 7 bases not matched to a gene; V was cut back by 3 bases and J by 2 bases. CDR3 length: 16 amino acids. Here the CDR3 DNA reads TGTGCCAGCAGCTCTCCTAGCGGGGGGTACACCTACGAGCAGTACTTC. Residues: CASSSPSGGYTYEQYF.

The chain links TRBV4-3 to TRBJ2-2, with D tentatively TRBD1 or TRBD2 (6 bases each). V lost 1 base, J lost 7 bases, and 13 bases lay in between. Germline V gives CDR1 LGHNA, CDR2 YSLEER. The CDR3 runs to 15 residues. CDR3 coding DNA: TGCGCCAGCAGCCAAGGGGGGGCGTTAGGCGGGGAGCTGTTTTTT. Translation gives CASSQGGALGGELFF.

The chain has TRBV7-2 and TRBJ2-7, with a tentative D call TRBD1 (5 bases). Deletions cut 5 bases from V and 5 bases from J, with 22 bases between. The CDR3 extends over 16 amino acids. Germline V CDR1 and CDR2: SGHTA, FQGNSA. Here the CDR3 reads CASSTPGSLAQDEQYF. The CDR3 DNA reads TGTGCCAGCAGCACCCCAGGGTCTCTCGCCCAGGACGAGCAGTACTTC.

The V and J genes are TRBV19 and TRBJ1-2; D remains unclear. Trimming took 8 bases from V and 6 from J, leaving 19 bases between them. The length of the CDR3 is 14 residues. CDR1 LNHDA and CDR2 SQIVND come from the germline V gene (reference sequence). This chain's CDR3 is CASEVPIRAHGYTF. For the CDR3, the DNA is TGTGCCAGTGAGGTCCCGATTAGAGCACATGGCTACACCTTC.

The chain has TRBV6-1 and TRBJ1-4, with a tentative D call TRBD1 (5 bases). CDR1 is MNHNS, CDR2 SASEGT, per germline. This CDR3 has 12 residues. V was trimmed by 3 bases and J by 13 bases, leaving 12 bases between them. Here the CDR3 reads CASSEGRERLFF. CDR3 nucleotides: TGTGCCAGCAGTGAGGGCAGGGAGCGACTGTTTTTT.

The CDR3 here is CASSFRDNSYEQYF. The CDR3 DNA reads as TGTGCCAGCAGCTTCCGGGACAACTCCTACGAGCAGTACTTC. The chain carries TRBV5-4 and TRBJ2-7; a weak D match, TRBD1 (6 bases). V was shortened by 2 bases and J by 0 bases, with 9 bases between the two germline ends. The germline gives CDR1 SGHNT, CDR2 YYREEE (reference sequence). The CDR3 is made up of 14 amino acids.

This chain uses TRBV27 with TRBJ2-5; TRBD2 aligns across 7 bases. Germline CDR1 reads MNHEY; CDR2 reads SMNVEV (reference sequence). The CDR3 has 15 amino acids. Trimming took 4 bases from V and 5 from J; bases not matched to a gene: 10. The CDR3 nucleotides are TGTGCCAGCAGTTCTCCTGGACTAGGCCGTGAGACCCAGTACTTC. Translation: CASSSPGLGRETQYF.

V gene TRBV30 combines with J gene TRBJ1-2; D is unresolved. V was pared by 2 bases and J by 4 bases, with 17 bases between. The CDR3 totals 15 residues. Germline V gives CDR1 GTSNPN, CDR2 SVGIG (reference sequence). The DNA of the CDR3 is TGTGCCTGGAGTTCCCGGGGTCTTCCCCCCTATGGCTACACCTTC. Amino acid sequence: CAWSSRGLPPYGYTF.

The rearrangement links TRBV15 to TRBJ2-7; unclear D gene. This CDR3 contains 14 residues. Trimming shortened V by 3 bases and J by 0 bases, and 9 bases separated the two germline ends. Germline V gene data show CDR1 as LNHNV and CDR2 as YYDKDF (reference sequence). The CDR3 spells CATSRDVSSYEQYF. In nucleotides, the CDR3 is TGTGCCACCAGCAGGGACGTGAGCTCCTACGAGCAGTACTTC.

The chain carries TRBV6-1 and TRBJ1-3; D is possibly TRBD1 (6 bases). The CDR3 length is 13 residues. Deletions cut 10 bases from V and 2 bases from J, with 12 bases between. Germline values: CDR1 MNHNS, CDR2 SASEGT. The CDR3 sequence: CATPDSPGNTIYF. The CDR3 region has the DNA TGTGCCACCCCGGACAGTCCTGGAAACACCATATATTTT.

A single count supports this clone. The V call is TRBV7-9, the J call TRBJ2-7; 8 positions match TRBD2. The CDR3 is 13 residues long. V gave up 1 base and J gave up 5 bases; unmatched junction bases: 1. Germline V lookup: CDR1 SEHNR, CDR2 FQNEAQ (reference sequence). CDR3 residues: CASSLVGGDEQYF. The CDR3 region has the DNA TGTGCCAGCAGCTTAGTCGGGGGGGACGAGCAGTACTTC.

This clone was recorded a few times. The rearrangement joins TRBV29-1 to TRBJ1-1; the D is unclear. Trimming took off 3 bases at V and 7 bases at J, with 9 bases between the two ends. The CDR3 consists of 11 residues. The germline gives CDR1 SQVTM, CDR2 ANQGSEA. The CDR3 nucleotides read TGCAGCGTTGACAATGGAGGTGAAGCTTTCTTT. Amino acid sequence: CSVDNGGEAFF.

The chain has TRBV19 and TRBJ2-7, with a possible D match to TRBD2 (6 bases). V lost 5 bases, J lost 2 bases, and 16 bases lay in between. Germline-derived CDR1 and CDR2 are LNHDA and SQIVND (reference sequence). There are 15 residues in the CDR3. The CDR3 DNA reads as TGTGCCAGTAGTGTTCGGGGGTCCCTTACCTACGAGCAGTACTTC. This codes for CASSVRGSLTYEQYF.

The CDR3 bases are TGTGCCAGCAACCTCCAGGGAGGCACTGAAGCTTTCTTT. Its translation: CASNLQGGTEAFF. The rearrangement joins TRBV2 to TRBJ1-1, with TRBD1 as a possible D gene (5 bases). Germline loops: CDR1 SNHLY, CDR2 FYNNEI. Trimming cost V 7 bases and J 4 bases, with 13 bases left between them. The CDR3 sequence is 13 residues long.

The table lists this clone with a count of one. This chain uses TRBV4-3 with TRBJ1-6; maybe TRBD1 (6 bases). The V end lost 4 bases, the J end lost 10 bases, and 14 bases lay between the germline ends. This CDR3 region has 14 residues. Per germline, CDR1 LGHNA and CDR2 YSLEER. CDR3: CASSPSGAGSPLHF. As DNA, the CDR3 is TGCGCCAGCAGCCCCTCGGGGGCAGGATCACCCCTCCACTTT.

The rearrangement uses TRBV9 and TRBJ1-5, with 7 bases identical to TRBD1. In germline, CDR1 is SGDLS, CDR2 YYNGEE. The CDR3 is 13 amino acids. V trimming: 0 bases; J trimming: 6 bases; junction bases outside the gene matches: 0. CDR3 nucleotide sequence: TGTGCCAGCAGCGTAGGGACAGGTCAGCCCCAGCATTTT. Residues: CASSVGTGQPQHF.

This CDR3 is CAWSKPQGTSYEQYF. The DNA of the CDR3 is TGTGCCTGGAGTAAGCCCCAGGGGACTTCCTACGAGCAGTACTTC. V is TRBV30 and J is TRBJ2-7; TRBD1 or TRBD2 may be the D gene (6 bases each). Germline lookup yields CDR1 GTSNPN and CDR2 SVGIG (reference sequence). The CDR3 runs 15 residues. Trimming pared 2 bases from V and 1 base from J, leaving 15 bases between.

The chain joins TRBV6-1 to TRBJ1-6; D is undetermined. The germline gives CDR1 MNHNS, CDR2 SASEGT. The V end was cut by 4 bases, the J end by 11 bases, with 9 bases between. This CDR3 has 12 residues. The CDR3 protein is CASSVVRTPLHF. Written as DNA, the CDR3 is TGTGCCAGCAGTGTAGTGCGAACACCCCTCCACTTT.